The T cell receptor (beta chain) described here comes from a study of CD8 T cells in ankylosing spondylitis. MiXCR was run by TCRdb on the 5' RACE reads, yielding one entry per CDR3 protein. The sample contains 250,000 or so distinct CDR3 sequences, 10% of which appear only once. This clonotype has ten or more counts. Sequencing used blood, either unsorted or a sorted T cell fraction (not recorded which). The receptor was isolated from a male donor with ankylosing spondylitis or in good health (not recorded which).

The CDR3 nucleotides are TGTGCCAGCAGTGGGGCAGGGAAGGCCGAGCAGTACTTC. Amino acids: CASSGAGKAEQYF. V usage is TRBV6-1 and J usage is TRBJ2-7; D is possibly TRBD1 (5 bases). The CDR3 spans 13 residues. Trimming shortened V by 4 bases and J by 6 bases, and 13 bases separated the two germline ends. The V gene's germline CDR1 is MNHNS and CDR2 SASEGT.